This TCR beta chain stems from a study of T cells in Graves' hyperthyroidism and ophthalmopathy (dated by TCRdb to between 2018 and 2021). At the level of the whole study: Peripheral blood was collected at initial diagnosis, before any treatment. In addition, the study compared T-cell repertoires in thyroid tissue and in blood from six Graves' hyperthyroidism patients. To identify distinguishing TCR V-J signatures, a discovery cohort of about a hundred patients was used, comprising some 43 with Graves' ophthalmopathy and approximately 58 with stable Graves' hyperthyroidism. TCR Vbeta CDR3 sequencing of 130 to 150 peripheral blood samples (fewer than 45 ophthalmopathy, 75 hyperthyroidism and roughly 17 progressor patients) is reported in the paper. Once sampling was done, hyperthyroidism patients were given methimazole at a starting dose of 30 mg daily, whereas ophthalmopathy patients were given high-dose intravenous methylprednisolone. The 80 to 100 discovery patients were randomly divided into training and test sets at a 7:3 ratio. An independent validation cohort of around 19 hyperthyroidism patients and approximately 15 patients who later progressed to ophthalmopathy tested prospective prediction of ophthalmopathy. The paper as a whole reports these results and caveats: Ophthalmopathy was separated from stable hyperthyroidism by a 13 V-J signature model, with approximately 90% sensitivity and 81% to 83% specificity obtained in cross-validation and 80%/75% obtained in testing. Sample size was not statistically predetermined, and investigators were not blinded to group allocation. Most expanded thyroid clonotypes (frequency above 0.001) were also found in blood, which suggests that blood repertoires may mirror thyroid immune responses. In validation, the model predicted progression to ophthalmopathy a median of 6.5 months before onset, with approximately 68% sensitivity and about 72% specificity.

V loses 5 bases of germline sequence and J loses 5 bases, and the interval between the two ends is 18 bases. The CDR3 covers 15 residues, taking in both the cysteine and the phenylalanine. Just the 45-base CDR3 DNA is kept, in frame starting at base 1. A patient counted as having stable Graves' hyperthyroidism if no progression to ophthalmopathy occurred over 18 months of follow-up. Hyperthyroidism patients were newly diagnosed, had a disease duration of under 2 months, and were aged 18 to 65 years. Exclusion was applied to patients with uncontrolled infections, other autoimmune diseases, pregnancy or lactation. Diagnoses were based on clinical symptoms, serum thyroxine and TRAb, thyroid ultrasound and orbital computed tomography. Ficoll-Paque density gradient centrifugation was used to isolate PBMCs from about 10 ml of fresh peripheral blood. Trizol reagent was used to extract total RNA, and RNA quality was then checked on an Agilent 2100 Bioanalyzer.

TCR beta CDR3 regions were amplified from RNA transcripts. The first round of RT-PCR for the TCR CDR3 was performed with the HTBI primer set and the Qiagen OneStep RT-PCR kit. Libraries were constructed in a second round of multiplex PCR, after which size selection and purification were carried out. Paired-end sequencing of the libraries was performed with 100 bp reads on an Illumina HiSeq2000. Per the authors' processing: SOAPnuke was used to process the raw data, removing reads that contained adapters or uncalled bases, had a mean Phred below 15, or lacked an exact match to the constant primer or identifier. High-quality paired reads were merged using COPE v1.2.5, and each unique nucleotide sequence was defined as a clonotype. MiTCR v1.1 was used to align the clonotypes against IMGT TRBV, TRBD and TRBJ reference segments. The analysis was restricted to V-J combinations with a frequency above 0.0001, which together covered 99% to 99.2% of the repertoires. The TCS score was defined as F50 (clonal expansion) divided by E x V (chaos), with BLOSUM62-based TCRdist calculated between CDR3 peptides within each V-J. Welch's t-statistics and random forest reduced around 510 V-J features to 13, which were used in a naive Bayes classifier (R e1071). Starting from the raw public reads, TCRdb applied fastp trimming at Q25, assembled clones with MiXCR and retained in-frame beta chains. Identical CDR3 proteins give one entry, which carries the most common genes and DNA. These V and J calls derive from TCRdb rather than the authors' analysis. This sample has 90,000 to 120,000 distinct CDR3 sequences in its table, and 16% of those were observed once. About 44% of the sample goes to the ten largest clones.

With regard to this clonotype: It lacks a known antigen. There are no base qualities to consult, and no much larger clone falls within one base.

Sequences were obtained from blood. The sequence links TRBV12-3 or TRBV12-4 to TRBJ2-5, with TRBD1 perhaps the D gene, on 6 matching bases. The clonotype comes from a woman aged 50 to 65 with Graves' hyperthyroidism. The CDR3 sequence is CASSPLTLQGETQYF. At the DNA level, the sequence is TGTGCCAGCAGTCCCCTGACCCTTCAGGGGGAGACCCAGTACTTC.